The T cell receptor beta chain described here comes from a study of T cells in Graves' hyperthyroidism and ophthalmopathy. This clonotype was seen a handful of times. Germline loops: CDR1 SEHNR, CDR2 FQNEAQ (reference sequence). The CDR3 sequence is 16 residues long. After removal of 5 bases from V and 7 bases from J, the junction contained 8 bases not matched to a gene. Diagnosis of hyperthyroidism was new in patients aged 18 to 65, and its duration was under 2 months. RNA transcripts served as the template for amplifying TCR beta CDR3 regions. HTBI primers were employed in a first-round RT-PCR of the TCR CDR3. TCRdb used MiXCR to reprocess the multiplex PCR reads, holding one entry per CDR3 protein. The sample records about 720,000 distinct CDR3 sequences, roughly 17% being singletons.

This chain uses TRBV7-9 with TRBJ2-1, with 13 bases identical to TRBD2. The sequenced sample was blood. The clonotype was recovered from a man aged 18 to 35 with Graves' hyperthyroidism. For the CDR3, the DNA is TGTGCCAGCAGCCCCGCCGGGACTAGCGGGATGAATGAGCAGTTCTTC. Protein product: CASSPAGTSGMNEQFF.